One sample yielded the 22 T cell receptor beta chains listed below, sequenced in a study of blood T cell repertoires in COVID-19 (dated by TCRdb to between 2020 and 2021). The receptor library was made with the immunoSEQ multiplex PCR assay. Entries here come from immuneACCESS through TCRdb and include only in-frame sequences with V and J called. Some clones fail to appear in such tables; in the studies checked, an unresolved V gene covers under half of the shortfall, and the cause of the remainder is unknown. The sample table lists some 210,000 clones, 81% of them with a count of one. Clones ranked in the top ten supply about 10% of the sample. Sequenced: PBMCs or T cells enriched from blood (not recorded which). These receptors came from a man aged 40-55 years who had recovered from COVID-19.

For the CDR3, the DNA is TGTGCTCTTTCTATAGGGGGACTAGGCACCAATGAGCAGTTCTTC. It encodes CALSIGGLGTNEQFF. This chain joins TRBV2 and TRBJ2-1; 8 bases are a match to TRBD2. This CDR3 region has 15 residues. Germline CDR1 reads SNHLY; CDR2 reads FYNNEI. The entire variable domain, with the rest obtained from reference TRBV2 and TRBJ2-1, is as follows: EPEVTQTPSHQVTQMGQEVILRCVPISNHLYFYWYRQILGQKVEFLVSFYNNEISEKSEIFDDQFSVERPDGSNFTLKIRSTKLEDSAMYFCALSIGGLGTNEQFFGPGTRLTVL.

The chain has TRBV12-3 or TRBV12-4 and TRBJ1-6; tentative D call: TRBD1 (6 bases). Between the trimmed V and J ends, which lost 3 bases and 10 bases, there was a span of 10 bases. CDR3 length: 13 amino acids. The CDR3 DNA is TGTGCCAGCAGTTTTTCAGGGGACTCACCCCTCCACTTT. Its translation: CASSFSGDSPLHF.

The V gene is TRBV15, the J gene TRBJ2-4, with TRBD2 as a possible D gene (5 bases). The V gene lost 0 bases and the J gene lost 1 base, with 7 bases spanning the gap. The CDR3 sequence is 15 residues long. Germline V gene lookup returns CDR1 LNHNV and CDR2 YYDKDF (reference sequence). CDR3 region: CATSRDRGAKNIQYF. DNA for the CDR3: TGTGCCACCAGCAGAGATCGAGGGGCCAAAAACATTCAGTACTTC.

This clone was observed once. This same CDR3 is encoded by further DNA sequences in the sample. This chain connects TRBV5-1 to TRBJ2-1; D is uncertain. The length of the CDR3 is 14 residues. Trimming cost V 2 bases and J 2 bases, with 8 bases left between them. Per the germline V gene, CDR1 is SGHRS and CDR2 is YFSETQ. CDR3: CASSFGGTYNEQFF. As DNA, the CDR3 is TGCGCCAGCAGCTTCGGCGGAACCTACAATGAGCAGTTCTTC.

This sequence joins TRBV4-1 and TRBJ2-1; TRBD2 agrees at 10 bases. The length of the CDR3 is 16 residues. Per the germline V gene, CDR1 is MGHRA and CDR2 is YSYEKL. The junction had 4 bases not matched to a gene; V was cut back by 0 bases and J by 5 bases. CDR3 loop: CASSQDGTSVNNEQFF. DNA for the CDR3: TGCGCCAGCAGCCAAGACGGGACTAGCGTTAACAATGAGCAGTTCTTC.

The V and J genes are TRBV10-3 and TRBJ2-5; maybe TRBD2 (5 bases). The CDR3 length is 13 residues. Trimming removed 7 bases from V and 0 bases from J, with 9 bases in between. Germline V gives CDR1 ENHRY, CDR2 SYGVKD. The CDR3 DNA follows: TGTGCCATCAATTCCGGGGACCAAGAGACCCAGTACTTC. It encodes CAINSGDQETQYF.

This sequence joins TRBV2 and TRBJ1-1; unclear D gene. The V gene lost 2 bases and the J gene lost 1 base, with 8 bases spanning the gap. CDR1 and CDR2 (germline): SNHLY, FYNNEI. The CDR3 sequence is 14 residues long. The CDR3 sequence: CASSEFGENTEAFF. The CDR3 coding sequence is TGTGCCAGCAGTGAATTCGGTGAGAACACTGAAGCTTTCTTT. Together with reference TRBV2 and TRBJ1-1, the CDR3 gives the full variable domain: EPEVTQTPSHQVTQMGQEVILRCVPISNHLYFYWYRQILGQKVEFLVSFYNNEISEKSEIFDDQFSVERPDGSNFTLKIRSTKLEDSAMYFCASSEFGENTEAFFGQGTRLTVV.

V is TRBV5-5 and J is TRBJ1-4; no reliable D call. The CDR3 has 15 amino acids. The germline V gene has CDR1 SGHKS and CDR2 YYEKEE (reference sequence). The germline V and J ends were trimmed by 4 bases and 5 bases, with 15 bases remaining between them. This CDR3 reads CASSPLAGTNEKLFF. In DNA, the CDR3 is TGTGCCAGCAGCCCCCTGGCGGGTACAAATGAAAAACTGTTTTTT.

The chain recombines TRBV5-6 with TRBJ1-5; TRBD1 might be the D (6 bases). The V gene's germline CDR1 is SGHDT and CDR2 YYEEEE. The V end lost 4 bases, the J end lost 0 bases, and 23 bases lay between the germline ends. This CDR3 has 19 amino acids. The CDR3 DNA sequence: TGTGCCAGCAGCCAACACAGGGAGAGGGCTGTAGATAGCAATCAGCCCCAGCATTTT. Translated, it gives CASSQHRERAVDSNQPQHF.

This sequence joins TRBV6-1 and TRBJ1-5; D is possibly TRBD1 (5 bases). V lost 5 bases and J 7 bases, leaving 12 bases between the germline ends. There are 13 residues in the CDR3. Germline V lookup: CDR1 MNHNS, CDR2 SASEGT. The CDR3 reads CASSLGAGQPQHF. CDR3 in DNA: TGTGCCAGCAGTCTTGGGGCGGGGCAGCCCCAGCATTTT.

The rearrangement links TRBV14 to TRBJ2-1; TRBD2 matches at 8 bases. CDR1 is SGHDN, CDR2 FVKESK, per germline. V lost 1 base to trimming and J lost 5 bases; unmatched junction nucleotides: 4. The CDR3 has 15 residues. Written as DNA, the CDR3 is TGTGCCAGCAGCCAAGCGGGAGGGCCGAACAATGAGCAGTTCTTC. Protein sequence: CASSQAGGPNNEQFF.

This rearrangement joins TRBV18 to TRBJ1-3, with D maybe TRBD1 (5 bases). Trimming took 4 bases from V and 0 from J, leaving 16 bases between them. The CDR3 extends over 17 amino acids. Germline CDR1 is KGHSH and CDR2 is LQKENI. CDR3 DNA: TGTGCCAGCTCACTTTCGGGACTGTCGTTCTCTGGAAACACCATATATTTT. As protein: CASSLSGLSFSGNTIYF. Using reference TRBV18 and TRBJ1-3 for the parts outside the CDR3, the full variable domain is NAGVMQNPRHLVRRRGQEARLRCSPMKGHSHVYWYRQLPEEGLKFMVYLQKENIIDESGMPKERFSAEFPKEGPSILRIQQVVRGDSAAYFCASSLSGLSFSGNTIYFGEGSWLTVV.

This clone appeared a single time. The chain combines TRBV7-6 with TRBJ1-6; 8 nucleotides align to TRBD1. With 4 bases clipped from V and 4 bases from J, the junction kept 3 bases outside the gene matches. The germline CDR1 and CDR2 sequences are SGHVS and FNYEAQ. The CDR3 runs 15 residues. CDR3 sequence: CASSSDRAYNSPLHF. The CDR3 nucleotides are TGTGCCAGCAGCTCGGACAGGGCGTATAATTCACCCCTCCACTTT.

This clone was seen more than once but under ten times. The chain couples TRBV5-1 to TRBJ2-1; 8 bases align to TRBD1. Germline CDR1 reads SGHRS; CDR2 reads YFSETQ. The trim removed 5 bases at V and 7 bases at J, leaving 5 bases unmatched. The CDR3 covers 13 residues. CDR3 DNA sequence: TGCGCCAGCAGTCGGCAGGGGGCTAATGAGCAGTTCTTC. The encoded protein is CASSRQGANEQFF.

This clone has more than one count but fewer than ten. The V call is TRBV20-1, the J call TRBJ1-1; 7 nucleotides agree with TRBD1. V shed 3 bases, J shed 13 bases, and the junction held 5 bases outside the gene matches. CDR1 DFQATT and CDR2 SNEGSKA come from the germline V gene (reference sequence). This CDR3 contains 10 residues. The CDR3 protein is CSASRQGDFF. The CDR3 nucleotides read TGCAGTGCTAGCAGGCAGGGGGATTTCTTT.

The chain combines TRBV7-9 with TRBJ2-2; no reliable D call. From germline, CDR1 is SEHNR and CDR2 FQNEAQ (reference sequence). The V end was cut by 1 base, the J end by 4 bases, with 10 bases between. The CDR3 is 15 amino acids. The CDR3 spells CASSLERLGTGELFF. The CDR3 region has the DNA TGTGCCAGCAGCTTAGAGAGGCTCGGCACCGGGGAGCTGTTTTTT.

The chain recombines TRBV25-1 with TRBJ1-2; the D gene is possibly TRBD1 (5 bases). Germline V gene lookup returns CDR1 MGHDK and CDR2 SYGVNS. V lost 2 bases, J lost 5 bases, and 9 bases lay in between. CDR3 size: 13 residues. The CDR3 DNA follows: TGTGCCAGCAGTGAAAGCAGGGCGTATGGCTACACCTTC. As protein: CASSESRAYGYTF.

This chain uses TRBV19 with TRBJ2-3; D might be TRBD2 (5 bases). Germline assignment: CDR1 LNHDA and CDR2 SQIVND (reference sequence). The CDR3 consists of 13 residues. The V end was cut by 1 base, the J end by 13 bases, with 15 bases between. The CDR3: CASSIVGGSGEYF. CDR3 bases: TGTGCCAGTAGTATAGTAGGAGGCAGCGGAGAGTATTTT. The full variable domain, completed using reference TRBV19 and TRBJ2-3, is DGGITQSPKYLFRKEGQNVTLSCEQNLNHDAMYWYRQDPGQGLRLIYYSQIVNDFQKGDIAEGYSVSREKKESFPLTVTSAQKNPTAFYLCASSIVGGSGEYFGPGTRLTVL.

This clone was observed a single time. The chain employs TRBV3-1 (or the pseudogene TRBV3-2) and TRBJ2-3; D not resolved. V was trimmed by 3 bases and J by 4 bases, leaving 5 bases between them. Looked up from germline, CDR1 is LGHDT and CDR2 is YNNKEL (reference sequence). The CDR3 consists of 12 residues. The CDR3 sequence is CASSHSSDTQYF. As DNA, the CDR3 is TGTGCCAGCAGCCACAGTTCAGATACGCAGTATTTT.

The CDR3: CASSYSAGLETQYF. CDR3 sequence (DNA): TGTGCCAGCAGTTACTCGGCGGGATTGGAGACCCAGTACTTC. The chain combines TRBV6-5 with TRBJ2-5; D might be TRBD2 (6 bases). The germline gives CDR1 MNHEY, CDR2 SVGAGI. The CDR3 covers 14 residues. The germline V and J ends were trimmed by 0 bases and 5 bases, with 10 bases remaining between them.

This clone was detected once. The rearrangement uses TRBV5-1 and TRBJ2-3, with 9 bases identical to TRBD2. Germline CDR1 reads SGHRS; CDR2 reads YFSETQ. The CDR3 length is 16 residues. J gave up 3 bases and V 4 bases, and 9 bases lay outside the gene matches. CDR3 protein: CASSVGTSFGTDTQYF. For the CDR3, the DNA is TGCGCCAGCAGCGTCGGGACTAGCTTCGGTACAGATACGCAGTATTTT.

In its sample, this clone was seen a few times. The chain employs TRBV5-1 and TRBJ1-3; D not certain. Germline lookup yields CDR1 SGHRS and CDR2 YFSETQ. The CDR3 runs to 14 residues. V lost 1 base, J lost 3 bases, and 8 bases lay in between. CDR3 sequence reads: CASSLQAFGNTIYF. The DNA of the CDR3 is TGCGCCAGCAGCTTGCAGGCGTTTGGAAACACCATATATTTT.